The clone carrying this TCR beta chain was seen ten or more times. The antigen is undetermined. Unmatched junction bases numbered 5, after V lost 3 bases and J lost 3 bases. This CDR3 region has 15 residues. The germline gives CDR1 MNHEY, CDR2 SMNVEV (reference sequence). The data derive from a study of T-cell memory formation after mild COVID-19. cDNA libraries for TCR alpha and TCR beta, carrying sample barcodes and UMIs, came from 5'RACE with constant-segment primers. TCRdb itself ran the 5' RACE reads through MiXCR, one entry per CDR3 protein. The sample carries 200,000 to 300,000 distinct CDR3 sequences, 16% recorded once. Whole-study results and caveats: What remained unconfirmed was the SARS-CoV-2 specificity of second-wave clones peaking on day 37. CD4+ bias marked clones expanding day 15 to 37, unlike balanced contracting clones.

The sequence came from a man between 18 and 35 years old who had mild COVID-19 (a few samples of this study predate the infection). Cell type and time point are not known. The specimen was PBMCs or a T cell subset sorted from them (not recorded which). V and J are TRBV27 and TRBJ1-1; 9 bases fit TRBD1. CDR3 region: CASSFEGQGHTEAFF. CDR3 nucleotides: TGTGCCAGCAGTTTTGAGGGACAGGGTCACACTGAAGCTTTCTTT.